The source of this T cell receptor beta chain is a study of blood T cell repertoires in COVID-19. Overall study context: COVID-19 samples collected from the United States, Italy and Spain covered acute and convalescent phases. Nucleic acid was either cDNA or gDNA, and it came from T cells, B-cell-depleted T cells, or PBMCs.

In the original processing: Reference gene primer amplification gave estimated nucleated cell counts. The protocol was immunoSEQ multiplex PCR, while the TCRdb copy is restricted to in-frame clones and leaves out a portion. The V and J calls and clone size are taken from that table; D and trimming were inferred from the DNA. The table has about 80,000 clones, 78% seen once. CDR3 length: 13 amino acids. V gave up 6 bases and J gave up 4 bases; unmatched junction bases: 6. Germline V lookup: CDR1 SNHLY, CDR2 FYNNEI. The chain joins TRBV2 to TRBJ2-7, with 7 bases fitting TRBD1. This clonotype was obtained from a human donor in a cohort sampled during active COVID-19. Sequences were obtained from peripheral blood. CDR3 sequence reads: CASRINRGYEQYF. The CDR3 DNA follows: TGTGCCAGCAGGATTAACAGGGGATACGAGCAGTACTTC. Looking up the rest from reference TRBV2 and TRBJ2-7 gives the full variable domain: EPEVTQTPSHQVTQMGQEVILRCVPISNHLYFYWYRQILGQKVEFLVSFYNNEISEKSEIFDDQFSVERPDGSNFTLKIRSTKLEDSAMYFCASRINRGYEQYFGPGTRLTVT.